These 10 T cell receptor beta chains share one sample of origin, sequenced in a study of PD-1 blockade in classical Hodgkin lymphoma. Generated by immunoSEQ multiplex PCR, the TCRdb table keeps only in-frame clones and is missing some. Seen here are tens of thousands of clones, more than 65% observed once, and the top ten hold roughly 4%. Exposure to brentuximab vedotin varied, and each patient had relapsed following autologous stem cell transplantation. Sequencing was performed on peripheral blood mononuclear cells (PBMCs), taken before the second cycle of nivolumab. The receptor set was obtained from a human donor with classical Hodgkin lymphoma.

V usage is TRBV19 and J usage is TRBJ1-1; 8 bases fit TRBD1. There are 15 residues in the CDR3. CDR1 is LNHDA, CDR2 SQIVND, per germline (reference sequence). V shed 5 bases, J shed 6 bases, and the junction held 11 bases outside the gene matches. CDR3 region: CASSPQRQGPPEAFF. DNA for the CDR3: TGTGCCAGTAGTCCCCAACGACAGGGGCCGCCTGAAGCTTTCTTT.

The chain uses TRBV5-1 and TRBJ1-1, with D possibly matching TRBD1 (5 bases). CDR1 is SGHRS, CDR2 YFSETQ, per germline. Deletions cut 4 bases from V and 2 bases from J, with 15 bases between. This CDR3 spans 15 amino acids. The CDR3 loop is CASSREQDLNTEAFF. In DNA form, the CDR3 reads TGCGCCAGCAGCCGCGAACAGGATCTTAACACTGAAGCTTTCTTT. The full variable domain, in which reference TRBV5-1 and TRBJ1-1 provide the parts outside the CDR3, is KAGVTQTPRYLIKTRGQQVTLSCSPISGHRSVSWYQQTPGQGLQFLFEYFSETQRNKGNFPGRFSGRQFSNSRSEMNVSTLELGDSALYLCASSREQDLNTEAFFGQGTRLTVV.

This clone was counted between two and nine times. The chain employs TRBV4-3 and TRBJ2-2; unclear D gene. CDR3 length: 14 residues. Trimming cost V 4 bases and J 4 bases, with 10 bases left between them. In germline, CDR1 is LGHNA, CDR2 YSLEER. In DNA, the CDR3 is TGCGCCAGCAGCCCCTACATGGCCACCGGGGAGCTGTTTTTT. It is translated as CASSPYMATGELFF.

This clone is labeled medium-sized. V usage is TRBV5-1 and J usage is TRBJ1-2; 7 bases are a match to TRBD1. V lost 0 bases, J lost 1 base, and 3 bases stayed unmatched. The CDR3 is 15 residues long. The germline CDR1 and CDR2 sequences are SGHRS and YFSETQ. Here the CDR3 reads CASSLGQGLNYGYTF. CDR3 nucleotides: TGCGCCAGCAGCTTGGGACAGGGTCTTAACTATGGCTACACCTTC.

The rearrangement uses TRBV7-2 and TRBJ2-3; 9 nucleotides agree with TRBD2. The CDR3 covers 18 residues. Per the germline V gene, CDR1 is SGHTA and CDR2 is FQGNSA. V lost 2 bases, J lost 1 base, and 10 bases stayed unmatched. The CDR3 DNA is TGTGCCAGCAGCTTAAGAGCGGGGGGAACCCATGGCACAGATACGCAGTATTTT. This encodes CASSLRAGGTHGTDTQYF. The full variable domain, its missing parts supplied by reference TRBV7-2 and TRBJ2-3, is GAGVSQSPSNKVTEKGKDVELRCDPISGHTALYWYRQSLGQGLEFLIYFQGNSAPDKSGLPSDRFSAERTGGSVSTLTIQRTQQEDSAVYLCASSLRAGGTHGTDTQYFGPGTRLTVL.

This clone has just a few counts. V usage is TRBV7-9 and J usage is TRBJ2-5; D remains ambiguous. The CDR3 runs to 12 residues. Germline V lookup: CDR1 SEHNR, CDR2 FQNEAQ (reference sequence). Trimming took 2 bases from V and 2 from J, leaving 3 bases between them. CDR3 amino acids: CASSLMQETQYF. The CDR3 DNA follows: TGTGCCAGCAGCTTAATGCAAGAGACCCAGTACTTC. The variable domain in full, completed from reference TRBV7-9 and TRBJ2-5, reads DTGVSQNPRHKITKRGQNVTFRCDPISEHNRLYWYRQTLGQGPEFLTYFQNEAQLEKSRLLSDRFSAERPKGSFSTLEIQRTEQGDSAMYLCASSLMQETQYFGPGTRLLVL.

This sequence joins TRBV4-2 and TRBJ2-7, with TRBD2 matching 10 bases. J gave up 1 base and V 4 bases, and 4 bases lay outside the gene matches. The CDR3 consists of 15 residues. Germline lookup yields CDR1 LGHNA and CDR2 YNFKEQ. Here the CDR3 reads CASSRGTSASYEQYF. The CDR3 region has the DNA TGTGCCAGCAGCCGAGGGACTAGCGCATCCTACGAGCAGTACTTC.

This clone was counted a few times. The rearrangement uses TRBV28 and TRBJ2-1; TRBD1 matches at 7 bases. V lost 2 bases and J lost 3; bases outside the gene matches: 10. The germline gives CDR1 MDHEN, CDR2 SYDVKM. The CDR3 sequence is 17 residues long. This CDR3 is CASSLHPGTALYNEQFF. In DNA form, the CDR3 reads TGTGCCAGCAGTTTACACCCCGGGACAGCTCTCTACAATGAGCAGTTCTTC.

The rearrangement links TRBV5-1 to TRBJ1-5; 9 bases align to TRBD1. Per germline, CDR1 SGHRS and CDR2 YFSETQ. The CDR3 sequence is 17 residues long. After removal of 0 bases from V and 8 bases from J, the junction contained 12 bases not matched to a gene. The DNA of the CDR3 is TGCGCCAGCAGCTTGGGTCCCGGGACAGGGATCGGGGAGCCCCAGCATTTT. It yields the protein CASSLGPGTGIGEPQHF.

This clone showed up just a few times. V gene TRBV5-1 combines with J gene TRBJ2-2; D is undetermined. V was trimmed by 4 bases and J by 8 bases, leaving 18 bases between them. From germline, CDR1 is SGHRS and CDR2 YFSETQ. There are 15 residues in the CDR3. The CDR3 DNA is TGCGCCAGCAGCCCGGACGCCCCCTCTTTAGGGGAGCTGTTTTTT. As protein: CASSPDAPSLGELFF.